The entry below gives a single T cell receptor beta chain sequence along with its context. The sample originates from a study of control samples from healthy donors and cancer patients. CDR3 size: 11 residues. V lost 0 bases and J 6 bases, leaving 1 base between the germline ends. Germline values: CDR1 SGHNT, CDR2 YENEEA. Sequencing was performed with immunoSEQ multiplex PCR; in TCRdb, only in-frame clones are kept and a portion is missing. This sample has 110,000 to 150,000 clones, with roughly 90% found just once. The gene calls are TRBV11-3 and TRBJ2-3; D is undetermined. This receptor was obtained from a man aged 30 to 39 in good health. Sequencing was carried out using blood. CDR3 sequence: CASSLEDTQYF. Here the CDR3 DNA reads TGTGCCAGCAGCTTAGAGGATACGCAGTATTTT.